Below, one T cell receptor (beta chain) is given with its context. The germline V gene encodes CDR1 SGHTA and CDR2 FQGNSA. CDR3 length equals 13 residues. V lost 3 bases to trimming and J lost 3 bases, with 8 bases between them. These data are taken from a study of control samples from healthy donors and cancer patients. The data were produced by immunoSEQ multiplex PCR, yet TCRdb's version contains in-frame clones alone and is incomplete. The sample shows 150,000 to 200,000 clones, 88% of them seen only once. The genes are TRBV7-2 and TRBJ1-1; unclear D gene. The specimen was blood. The source of this sequence is a woman under 40 in good health. The CDR3 DNA reads as TGTGCCAGCAGCTTGATACGGGACACTGAAGCTTTCTTT. Translating it yields CASSLIRDTEAFF.